Listed below are T cell receptor beta chains from one sample, sequenced in a study of post-analysis software for immune sequencing data. TCRdb recomputed calls from the PCR reads with MiXCR, one row per CDR3 protein. Among about 770,000 distinct CDR3 sequences listed, approximately 44% were seen once. Sequenced material: blood. Receptors originate from a girl aged 5-17 years with multiple sclerosis. CDR3s leave out the opening cysteine and the closing phenylalanine or tryptophan. The size entry is marked missing in some rows and otherwise reads once, few, many or a size class.

abundance,v_gene,j_gene,CDR3aa
-,TRBV7-2,TRBJ2-1,ASSLAPTSYNEQF
-,TRBV7-8,TRBJ2-3,ASSLDGRTDTQY
-,TRBV5-1,TRBJ2-1,ASSPTQREQF
few,TRBV7-6,TRBJ2-3,ASSPGGRGRATDTQY
few,TRBV4-2,TRBJ2-7,ASSQGTGLDEQY
-,TRBV28,TRBJ2-7,ASSQFSYEQY
-,TRBV20-1,TRBJ2-3,SAGTRPTDTQY
-,TRBV5-1,TRBJ2-5,ASSSTDWETQY
few,TRBV12-3/TRBV12-4,TRBJ2-1,ASSSGGGVGYNEQF
-,TRBV12-3/TRBV12-4,TRBJ1-6,ASSLLEDSPLH
-,TRBV7-9,-,ASSPSSSGTYEQY
-,TRBV20-1,TRBJ2-7,SARQGLGYYEQY
once,TRBV28,TRBJ1-5,ASRTNMRDRGSGGTQPQH
few,TRBV12-5,TRBJ2-2,ADSGNTGELF
few,TRBV12-3/TRBV12-4,TRBJ1-1,ASSLLRNTEAF
-,TRBV12-3/TRBV12-4,TRBJ1-6,ASSPTGAYNSPLH
-,TRBV6-5,TRBJ2-7,ASSYTPGLIYEQY
-,TRBV20-1,TRBJ2-1,SASSSGANNEQF
-,TRBV7-6,TRBJ1-3,ASSYQGSGNTIY
-,TRBV12-3/TRBV12-4,TRBJ2-1,ASSPWDFHNEQF
few,TRBV9,TRBJ2-1,ASSVGGATYNEQF
-,TRBV3-1,TRBJ1-1,ASSQASTEAF
-,TRBV20-1,TRBJ2-6,SASGRASGANVLT
few,TRBV28,TRBJ2-3,ASEGRDTQY
few,TRBV20-1,TRBJ1-2,SGLSSPYT
-,TRBV6-5,TRBJ1-6,ASSYEAGGNSPLH
-,TRBV4-3,TRBJ2-1,ASSPSPFSYNEQF
many,TRBV7-3,TRBJ2-1,ASSYSGSSYNEQF
-,TRBV6-6,TRBJ2-7,ASSYALEGASYEQY
-,TRBV11-2,TRBJ2-7,ASSSTSDRGVFYEQY
few,TRBV12-3/TRBV12-4,TRBJ2-5,ASSLEQGHQETQY
few,TRBV20-1,TRBJ2-7,SARNRDYPYEQY
-,TRBV9,TRBJ2-1,ASSVDLGGGLLDNEQF